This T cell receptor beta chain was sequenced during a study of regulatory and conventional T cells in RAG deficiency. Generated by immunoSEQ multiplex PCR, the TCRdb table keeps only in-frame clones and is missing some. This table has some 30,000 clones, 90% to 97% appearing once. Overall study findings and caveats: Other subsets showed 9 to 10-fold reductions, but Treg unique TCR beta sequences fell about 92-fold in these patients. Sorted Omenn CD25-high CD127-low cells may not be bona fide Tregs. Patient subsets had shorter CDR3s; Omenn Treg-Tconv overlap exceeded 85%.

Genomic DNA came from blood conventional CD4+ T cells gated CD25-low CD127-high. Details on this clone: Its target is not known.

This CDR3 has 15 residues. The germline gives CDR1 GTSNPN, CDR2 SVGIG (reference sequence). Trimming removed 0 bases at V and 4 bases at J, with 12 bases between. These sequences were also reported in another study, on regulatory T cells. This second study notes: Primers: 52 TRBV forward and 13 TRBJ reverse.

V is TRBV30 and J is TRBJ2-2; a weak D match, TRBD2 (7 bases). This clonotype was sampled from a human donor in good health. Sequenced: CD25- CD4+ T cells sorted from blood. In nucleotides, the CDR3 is TGTGCCTGGAGTGTCCGGGGGGCCCCCACCGGGGAGCTGTTTTTT. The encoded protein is CAWSVRGAPTGELFF.